This T cell receptor beta chain was identified in a study of blood T cell repertoires in COVID-19 (dated by TCRdb to 2019 to 2021). For the study in its entirety: Samples from collaborators originated in the United States, Italy and Spain and spanned both the acute and convalescent phases of COVID-19. A freely available public database, intended as a resource for researchers studying the immune response to SARS-CoV-2, is where the repertoires were released. The samples were drawn from two sources: the first 160 participants of the ongoing ImmuneRACE study, and 1,254 subjects contributed by 6 global collaborators. Where available, HLA class I and class II types were obtained from metadata supplied by the sample provider rather than from assay-based typing. A de-identified subject ID, COVID-19 status, age in years and sex were almost always included in the sample metadata. Deeply sampled blood TCRbeta repertoires from subjects exposed to, actively infected with, or recovered from COVID-19 were included in the dataset. The prospective study material was composed of cDNA or gDNA derived from T cells, B-cell-depleted T cells, or PBMCs.

In the prospective study, participants were about 18 to 90 years old, resided in 24 geographic areas of the United States, and were enrolled through a virtual design. In the prospective study, participants were assigned to cohorts based on the clinical history participants reported in a screening survey and a study questionnaire. ImmuneRACE Cohort 3 recovered participants were defined by two consecutive negative NP/OP PCR tests, healthcare professional clearance, or symptom resolution. In the prospective study, mobile phlebotomists collected whole blood, serum and a nasopharyngeal or oropharyngeal swab from each participant. Participants in the prospective study had the option to provide additional blood draws and questionnaires over an approximately 2-month period. Before DNA extraction, blood samples from the prospective study were shipped at room temperature or frozen. The immunoSEQ Assay, a bias-controlled multiplex PCR, was used to amplify TCRbeta CDR3 regions from genomic DNA. In the original analysis: Within the assay, amplification of reference gene primers was used to estimate how many nucleated cells each sample contained. To quantify the absolute abundance of each unique TCRbeta CDR3 rearrangement, sequence reads were collapsed and filtered. For each sample, productive Simpson clonality was calculated by taking the square root of Simpson's diversity index across productive rearrangements. The immuneACCESS repertoire file appears here via TCRdb, limited to in-frame rearrangements. These files lack a portion of the clones; in checked studies, under half of the deficit traces to unresolved V genes, and the cause of the others is not known. The DNA was the basis for D and trimming; V, J and clone size are from that table. The sample table shows 150,000 to 250,000 clones, and roughly four fifths are seen once. The top ten clones comprise about 11% of the sample.

Study-wide conclusions, independent of this receptor: The quantity of clinical and demographic metadata differed by source and by participant and was supplied without curation.

Remarks on this clone: It has no known antigen specificity. There are no base qualities to consult, and no much larger clone falls within one base.

The CDR3 numbers 15 residues from cysteine through phenylalanine. The retained sequence is limited to the CDR3, 45 bases, with the frame set at the first base. The CDR1 and CDR2 encoded by the germline V gene are SNHLY and FYNNEI. V and J lose 7 bases and 2 bases, and a span of 15 bases separates them. Recombination joined TRBV2 with TRBJ1-5, and possibly TRBD1, on 6 matching bases. The source of this sequence is a man aged 40-55 years who had recovered from COVID-19. Sequencing input: PBMCs or T cells enriched from blood (not recorded which). The CDR3 protein sequence reads: CASTLGGWGNQPQHF. In nucleotide form, the sequence is TGTGCCAGCACCTTAGGGGGTTGGGGCAATCAGCCCCAGCATTTT. With the rest looked up from the reference TRBV2 and TRBJ1-5 genes rather than sequenced, the full variable domain is EPEVTQTPSHQVTQMGQEVILRCVPISNHLYFYWYRQILGQKVEFLVSFYNNEISEKSEIFDDQFSVERPDGSNFTLKIRSTKLEDSAMYFCASTLGGWGNQPQHFGDGTRLSIL.